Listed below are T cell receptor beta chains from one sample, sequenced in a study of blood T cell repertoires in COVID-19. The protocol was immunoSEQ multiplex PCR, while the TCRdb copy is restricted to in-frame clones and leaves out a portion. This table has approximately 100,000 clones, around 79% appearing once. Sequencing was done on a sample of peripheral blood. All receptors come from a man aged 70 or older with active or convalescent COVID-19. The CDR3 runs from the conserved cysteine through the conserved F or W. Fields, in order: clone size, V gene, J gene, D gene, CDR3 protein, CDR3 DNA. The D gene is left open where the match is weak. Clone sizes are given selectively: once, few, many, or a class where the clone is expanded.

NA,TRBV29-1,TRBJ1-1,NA,CSVDRQNTEAFF,TGCAGCGTTGACAGACAGAACACTGAAGCTTTCTTT
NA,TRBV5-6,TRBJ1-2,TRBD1,CASSLPGTGVNYGYTF,TGTGCCAGCAGCTTGCCCGGGACAGGGGTTAACTATGGCTACACCTTC
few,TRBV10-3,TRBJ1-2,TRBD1,CAISEQGQYYGYTF,TGTGCCATCAGTGAGCAGGGACAGTACTATGGCTACACCTTC
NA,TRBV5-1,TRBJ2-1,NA,CASSLDRQGYNEQFF,TGCGCCAGCAGCTTGGACAGGCAAGGGTACAATGAGCAGTTCTTC
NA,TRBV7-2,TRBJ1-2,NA,CASSSNLDFYGYTF,TGTGCCAGCAGCTCCAACCTTGACTTCTATGGCTACACCTTC
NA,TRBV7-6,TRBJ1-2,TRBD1,CASSLGTGNYGYTF,TGTGCCAGCAGCTTAGGGACAGGGAACTATGGCTACACCTTC
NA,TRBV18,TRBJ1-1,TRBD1,CASSRDSEAFF,TGTGCCAGCTCCCGGGACAGTGAAGCTTTCTTT
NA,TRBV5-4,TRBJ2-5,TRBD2,CASSVRGGSGQTQYF,TGTGCCAGCAGCGTACGCGGCGGTAGCGGGCAGACCCAGTACTTC
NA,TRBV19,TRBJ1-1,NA,CASSIGRNTEAFF,TGTGCCAGTAGTATCGGGAGGAACACTGAAGCTTTCTTT
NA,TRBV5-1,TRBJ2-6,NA,CASSLGSSGANVLTF,TGCGCCAGCAGCTTGGGTAGCTCTGGGGCCAACGTCCTGACTTTC
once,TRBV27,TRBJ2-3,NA,CASREQGDTQYF,TGTGCCAGCAGGGAGCAAGGAGATACGCAGTATTTT
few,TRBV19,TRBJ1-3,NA,CASGGAGSGNTIYF,TGTGCCTCCGGGGGGGCCGGCTCTGGAAACACCATATATTTT
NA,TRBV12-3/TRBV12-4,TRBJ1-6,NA,CASSLSEDSPLHF,TGTGCCAGCAGTTTGTCGGAGGATTCACCCCTCCACTTT
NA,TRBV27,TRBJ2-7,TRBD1,CASSSRPGQGGSYEQYF,TGTGCCAGCAGTTCCCGACCGGGACAGGGGGGATCCTACGAGCAGTACTTC
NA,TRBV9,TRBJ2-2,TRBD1,CASSQQGIGELFF,TGTGCCAGCAGCCAACAGGGGATCGGGGAGCTGTTTTTT
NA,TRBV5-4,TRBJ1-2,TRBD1,CASSFRDRLSYGYTF,TGTGCCAGCAGCTTCCGGGACAGGTTATCCTATGGCTACACCTTC
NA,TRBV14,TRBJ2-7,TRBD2,CASSQLGLAASEQYF,TGTGCCAGCAGCCAACTGGGACTAGCGGCGAGCGAGCAGTACTTC
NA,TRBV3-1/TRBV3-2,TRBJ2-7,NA,CASSRTDSLSYEQYF,TGTGCCAGCAGCCGAACGGACAGCTTATCCTACGAGCAGTACTTC
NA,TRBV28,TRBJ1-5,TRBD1,CASSFRGQSRQPQHF,TGTGCCAGCAGTTTTCGGGGACAGTCGCGGCAGCCCCAGCATTTT
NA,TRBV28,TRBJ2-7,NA,CASSLVFPTKQYF,TGTGCCAGCAGTTTAGTATTTCCTACGAAGCAGTACTTC
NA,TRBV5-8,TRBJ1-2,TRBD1,CASSTTGVSYGYTF,TGTGCCAGCAGCACGACAGGGGTCTCCTATGGCTACACCTTC
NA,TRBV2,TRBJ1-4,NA,CASVRARNEKLFF,TGTGCCAGCGTCAGGGCCAGGAATGAAAAACTGTTTTTT
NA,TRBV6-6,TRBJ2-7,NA,CASGESYEQYF,TGTGCCAGCGGAGAGTCCTACGAGCAGTACTTC
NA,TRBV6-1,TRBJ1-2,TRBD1,CASSDRGTGVRGYTF,TGTGCCAGCAGTGATAGGGGGACAGGGGTTCGGGGCTACACCTTC
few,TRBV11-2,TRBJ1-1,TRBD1,CASSPSDRLEAFF,TGTGCCAGCAGCCCTTCGGACAGGTTGGAAGCTTTCTTT
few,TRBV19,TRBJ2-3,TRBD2,CASGGGTSKTPSTDTQYF,TGTGCCAGTGGGGGAGGGACTAGCAAGACACCCTCCACAGATACGCAGTATTTT
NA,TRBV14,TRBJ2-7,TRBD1,CASSPRDRVHEQYF,TGTGCCAGCAGCCCCCGGGACAGGGTCCACGAGCAGTACTTC
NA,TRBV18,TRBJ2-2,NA,CASSPRARSNTGELFF,TGTGCCAGCTCACCACGCGCACGGTCGAACACCGGGGAGCTGTTTTTT
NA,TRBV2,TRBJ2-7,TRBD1,CASRAGQGAWEQYF,TGTGCCAGCCGCGCGGGACAGGGGGCTTGGGAGCAGTACTTC
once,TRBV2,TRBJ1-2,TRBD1,CASSPPTGGYSGYTF,TGTGCCAGCAGCCCACCGACAGGGGGCTATAGTGGCTACACCTTC
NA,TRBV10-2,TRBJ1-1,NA,CASSAQVNTEAFF,TGCGCCAGCAGTGCCCAGGTGAACACTGAAGCTTTCTTT
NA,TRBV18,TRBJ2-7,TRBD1,CASSEGTGFSYEQYF,TGTGCCAGCTCGGAAGGGACAGGGTTTTCCTACGAGCAGTACTTC
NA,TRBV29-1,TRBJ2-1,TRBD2,CSVALTSGADEQFF,TGCAGCGTTGCCCTGACTAGCGGGGCCGATGAGCAGTTCTTC
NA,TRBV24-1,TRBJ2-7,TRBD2,CATSDSTSGSYEQYF,TGTGCCACCAGTGATTCGACTAGCGGGAGCTACGAGCAGTACTTC
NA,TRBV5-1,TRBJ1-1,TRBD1,CASSPNHRGQDRNTEAFF,TGCGCCAGCAGCCCGAATCACAGGGGTCAAGATAGGAACACTGAAGCTTTCTTT
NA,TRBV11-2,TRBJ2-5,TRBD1,CASSPTTGGETQYF,TGTGCCAGCAGCCCAACGACAGGGGGAGAGACCCAGTACTTC
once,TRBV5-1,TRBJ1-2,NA,CASSLQGSDGYTF,TGCGCCAGCAGCCTACAGGGAAGTGATGGCTACACCTTC
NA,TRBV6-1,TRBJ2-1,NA,CASSEWGTRPYNEQFF,TGTGCCAGCAGTGAGTGGGGGACACGACCCTACAATGAGCAGTTCTTC
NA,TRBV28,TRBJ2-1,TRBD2,CATHSGRAGNEQFF,TGTGCCACCCATAGCGGGAGGGCCGGGAATGAGCAGTTCTTC
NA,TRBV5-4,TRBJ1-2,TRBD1,CASSTGTGFYGYTF,TGTGCCAGCAGTACCGGGACAGGGTTCTATGGCTACACCTTC
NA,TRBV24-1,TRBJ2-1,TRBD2,CATSEPTSGRNEQFF,TGTGCCACCAGTGAACCGACTAGCGGGAGGAATGAGCAGTTCTTC
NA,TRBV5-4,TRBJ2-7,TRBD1,CASSLGQGVHEQYF,TGTGCCAGCAGCTTGGGACAGGGAGTACACGAGCAGTACTTC
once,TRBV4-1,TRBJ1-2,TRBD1,CASSQGQGANYGYTF,TGCGCCAGCAGCCAAGGACAGGGTGCTAACTATGGCTACACCTTC
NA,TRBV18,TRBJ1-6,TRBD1,CASSGRQGKNSPLHF,TGTGCCAGCTCAGGTAGACAGGGGAAGAATTCACCCCTCCACTTT
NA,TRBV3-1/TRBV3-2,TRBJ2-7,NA,CASSLRGQGNHEQYF,TGTGCCAGCAGCCTCCGAGGGCAGGGGAACCACGAGCAGTACTTC
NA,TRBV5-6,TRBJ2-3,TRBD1,CASSSGTGVTDTQYF,TGTGCCAGCAGCTCGGGGACAGGGGTTACAGATACGCAGTATTTT
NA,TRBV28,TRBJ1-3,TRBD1,CASSYYRGRNTIYF,TGTGCCAGCAGTTACTACAGGGGCAGGAACACCATATATTTT
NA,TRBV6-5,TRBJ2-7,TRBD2,CASSIGLAGTYEQYF,TGTGCCAGCAGTATTGGACTAGCGGGCACCTACGAGCAGTACTTC
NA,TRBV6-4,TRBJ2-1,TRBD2,CASASGGGNEQFF,TGTGCCAGTGCCAGCGGGGGAGGCAATGAGCAGTTCTTC
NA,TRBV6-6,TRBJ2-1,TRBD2,CASSAGTSGADEQFF,TGTGCCAGCAGTGCCGGGACTAGCGGGGCGGATGAGCAGTTCTTC
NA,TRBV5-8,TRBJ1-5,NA,CASSPERGKSYSNQPQHF,TGTGCCAGCAGCCCGGAGAGAGGGAAATCCTATAGCAATCAGCCCCAGCATTTT
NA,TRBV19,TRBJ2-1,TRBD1,CASRPGQGGVYEQFF,TGTGCCAGTAGACCGGGACAGGGTGGCGTTTACGAGCAGTTCTTC
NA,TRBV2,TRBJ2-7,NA,CASSGKGGSYEQYF,TGTGCCAGCAGTGGTAAGGGGGGGTCCTACGAGCAGTACTTC